This paragraph covers one TCR beta chain sequence. Its antigen is unknown. One base away there is no much larger clone; base qualities are not given. The source of the sample is a study of cytomegalovirus exposure and HLA in healthy donors (dated by TCRdb to about 2017). Broadly, across the study: A later analysis indicated that the 130 or so validation repertoires were generated on the platform also employed for the approximately 700 repertoires of the first cohort. The study aimed to test whether signatures of past pathogen exposure could be identified by cataloging public T cell receptors. Along with the approximately 700-subject first cohort, a separate validation cohort of over a hundred different subjects was used. The study combined high-throughput TCR immunosequencing, statistical association of individual TCRs with disease status, and machine learning to predict cytomegalovirus infection status. Beyond this particular receptor, the publication reports: The classifier was reported to diagnose cytomegalovirus status with high specificity and sensitivity in both the original cohort and the validation cohort. A later analysis had no HLA typing for the validation cohort, so co-occurrence there was scored across all 120 repertoires. According to the authors, the approach could potentially be generalized to other disease states and immunological phenotypes. In the study, approximately 150 TCR beta chains were listed as associated with cytomegalovirus. Subsequent analysis determined that TCRs grouped into clusters in the first cohort also showed a tendency toward co-occurrence across the approximately 120 validation repertoires, and approximately 94% of cluster scores exceeded 0. Most TCR sequences were observed very rarely across donors, whereas some public TCRs were present in many individuals. In vitro tests confirmed that a few of the cytomegalovirus-associated TCR beta chains recognize cytomegalovirus antigens.

The donors belonged to the validation cohort of 120 subjects, which was separate from the approximately 680-subject first cohort. Relative to germline, V is missing 6 bases and J is missing 3 bases, with 10 bases of the junction outside any gene match. The germline V gene specifies SGHTA as CDR1 and FQGNSA as CDR2. Measured from the cysteine to the phenylalanine, the CDR3 is 16 residues long. Of the read, only the CDR3 DNA is kept; its 48 bases are in frame from base 1. The library was built by means of the immunoSEQ multiplex PCR assay. As for how the authors treated the data: To diagnose cytomegalovirus status from the catalog of TCR beta chain sequences, a statistical classification framework was built. The clones in this table, taken by TCRdb from immuneACCESS, are in-frame only. Not every clone is retained; where verified, under half of the shortfall comes from an unresolved V gene, and the cause of the rest is unknown. V and J calls and clone size are as listed in that table; D and trimming were resolved from the DNA. A total of roughly 57,000 clones appear in this sample, approximately 93% of them only once. The ten largest account for over 1.5% of the sample.

Sequencing used PBMCs. The sequence links TRBV7-2 to TRBJ1-2, with 10 central nucleotides matching TRBD1. This sequence originates from a woman between 18 and 30 years old in good health and CMV-seropositive. The CDR3 in this case is CASRRRTGGSDYGYTF. The DNA sequence reads TGTGCCAGCAGGAGGCGGACAGGGGGGAGCGACTATGGCTACACCTTC.